The following is a T cell receptor (beta chain) sequence with its context. As yet, its antigen is unknown. Construction of the TCRbeta library involved unique molecular identifiers. TCRdb processed the PCR reads anew with MiXCR; each CDR3 protein has one entry. The sample includes around 450,000 distinct CDR3 sequences, about 10% of them seen just once. The sample belongs to a study of T-cell reconstitution after alpha-beta-depleted transplantation in children. Overall study findings and caveats: TCRbeta diversity was high at day 60 in some patients (a result of surviving recipient T cells and thymic progenitors). Reports say that about two months after transplant, the alpha-beta T cells came out of several hundred graft clones that had expanded. A year had passed since transplant, and T-cell counts and diversity by then came mostly from newly produced T cells.

Germline V gives CDR1 SGDLS, CDR2 YYNGEE. The CDR3 runs to 16 residues. Germline trimming cut 4 bases from V and 4 bases from J; bases unmatched to any gene: 12. Material: PBMCs, obtained before TCRalphabeta/CD19-depleted stem cell transplant. This clonotype originated in a child aged 2 to 10 with inherited bone marrow failure, due to receive a stem cell transplant. The chain joins TRBV9 to TRBJ2-3; 7 nucleotides agree with TRBD2. CDR3 in amino acids: CASSPRDYALADTQYF. In DNA form, the CDR3 reads TGTGCCAGCAGCCCCCGGGACTACGCATTGGCAGATACGCAGTATTTT. Together with reference TRBV9 and TRBJ2-3, the CDR3 gives the full variable domain: DSGVTQTPKHLITATGQRVTLRCSPRSGDLSVYWYQQSLDQGLQFLIQYYNGEERAKGNILERFSAQQFPDLHSELNLSSLELGDSALYFCASSPRDYALADTQYFGPGTRLTVL.